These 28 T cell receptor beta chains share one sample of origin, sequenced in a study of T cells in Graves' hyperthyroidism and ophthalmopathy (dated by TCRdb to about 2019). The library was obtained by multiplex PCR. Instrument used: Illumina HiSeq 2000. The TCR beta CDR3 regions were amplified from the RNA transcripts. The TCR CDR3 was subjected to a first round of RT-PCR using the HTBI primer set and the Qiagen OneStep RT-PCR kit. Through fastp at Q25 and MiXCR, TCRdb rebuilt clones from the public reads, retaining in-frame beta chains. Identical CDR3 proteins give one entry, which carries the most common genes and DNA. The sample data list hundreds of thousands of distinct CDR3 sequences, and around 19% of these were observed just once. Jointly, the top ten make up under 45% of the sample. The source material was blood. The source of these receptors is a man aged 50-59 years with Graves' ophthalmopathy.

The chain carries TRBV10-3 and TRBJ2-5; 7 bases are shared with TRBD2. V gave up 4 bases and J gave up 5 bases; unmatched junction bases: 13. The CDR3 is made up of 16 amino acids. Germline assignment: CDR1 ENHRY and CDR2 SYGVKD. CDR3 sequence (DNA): TGTGCCATCAGTGCGGGGCGCAGGGAGGGTTCGGAGACCCAGTACTTC. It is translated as CAISAGRREGSETQYF.

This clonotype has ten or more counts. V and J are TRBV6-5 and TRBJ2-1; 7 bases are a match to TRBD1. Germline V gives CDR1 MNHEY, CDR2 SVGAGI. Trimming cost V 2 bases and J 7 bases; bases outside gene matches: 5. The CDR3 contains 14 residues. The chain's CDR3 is CASSYNRGRNEQFF. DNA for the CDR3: TGTGCCAGCAGTTACAATAGGGGGCGGAATGAGCAGTTCTTC.

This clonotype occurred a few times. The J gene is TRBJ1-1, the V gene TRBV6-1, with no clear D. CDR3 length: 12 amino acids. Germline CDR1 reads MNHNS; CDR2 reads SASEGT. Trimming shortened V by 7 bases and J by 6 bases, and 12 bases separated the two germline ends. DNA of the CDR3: TGTGCCAGCACCTTCGCACCGGCTGAAGCTTTCTTT. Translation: CASTFAPAEAFF.

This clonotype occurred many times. CDR3 loop: CASSQQGSTEAFF. The CDR3 DNA follows: TGTGCCAGCAGCCAACAGGGTTCCACTGAAGCTTTCTTT. This sequence joins TRBV3-1 and TRBJ1-1; tentative D call: TRBD1 (5 bases). Germline values: CDR1 LGHDT, CDR2 YNNKEL (reference sequence). This CDR3 is built from 13 residues. The V end lost 2 bases, the J end lost 4 bases, and 8 bases lay between the germline ends.

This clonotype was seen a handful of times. DNA of the CDR3: TGTGCCAGCAGGTTTCAGGGTACTGGGGCCAACGTCCTGACTTTC. Residues: CASRFQGTGANVLTF. The chain recombines TRBV28 with TRBJ2-6; D might be TRBD1 (5 bases). The V end was cut by 6 bases, the J end by 2 bases, with 11 bases between. Germline CDR1 reads MDHEN; CDR2 reads SYDVKM. The CDR3 totals 15 residues.

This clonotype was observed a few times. CDR3 region: CASSPAPAYGYTF. CDR3 coding DNA: TGTGCCAGCTCACCGGCCCCGGCCTATGGCTACACCTTC. This chain uses TRBV18 with TRBJ1-2; D gene uncertain. Trimming pared 3 bases from V and 4 bases from J, leaving 9 bases between. The CDR3 contains 13 residues. Germline lookup yields CDR1 KGHSH and CDR2 LQKENI.

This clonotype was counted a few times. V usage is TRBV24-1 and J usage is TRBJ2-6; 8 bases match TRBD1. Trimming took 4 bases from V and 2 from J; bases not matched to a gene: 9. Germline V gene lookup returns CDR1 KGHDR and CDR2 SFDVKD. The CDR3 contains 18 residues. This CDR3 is CATSEKTPGGAGANVLTF. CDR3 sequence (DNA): TGTGCCACCAGTGAAAAAACTCCAGGGGGCGCTGGGGCCAACGTCCTGACTTTC.

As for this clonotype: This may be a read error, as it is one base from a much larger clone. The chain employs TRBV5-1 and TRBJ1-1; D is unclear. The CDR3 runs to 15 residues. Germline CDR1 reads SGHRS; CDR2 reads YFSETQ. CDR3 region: CPSSLAVGSNTEAFF. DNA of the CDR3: TGCCCCAGCAGCTTGGCGGTAGGGTCGAACACTGAAGCTTTCTTT.

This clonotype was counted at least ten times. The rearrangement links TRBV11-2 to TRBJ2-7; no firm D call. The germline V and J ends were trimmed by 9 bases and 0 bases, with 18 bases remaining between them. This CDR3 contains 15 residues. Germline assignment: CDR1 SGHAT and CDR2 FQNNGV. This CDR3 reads CASDTGQFSSYEQYF. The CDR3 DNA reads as TGTGCCAGTGATACCGGGCAGTTCAGCTCCTACGAGCAGTACTTC.

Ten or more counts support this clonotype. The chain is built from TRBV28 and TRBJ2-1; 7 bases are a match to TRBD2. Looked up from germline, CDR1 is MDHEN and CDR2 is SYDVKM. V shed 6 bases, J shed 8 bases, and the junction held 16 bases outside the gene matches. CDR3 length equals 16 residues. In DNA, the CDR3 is TGTGCCAGCAGCCGTTGGACTAGATCAGGGTATGATGAGCAGTTCTTC. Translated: CASSRWTRSGYDEQFF.

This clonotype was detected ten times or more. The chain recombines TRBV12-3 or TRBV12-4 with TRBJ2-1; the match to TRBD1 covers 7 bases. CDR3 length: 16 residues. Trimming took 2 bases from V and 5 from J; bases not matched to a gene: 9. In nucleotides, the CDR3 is TGTGCCAGCAGTTTAAGTCAGGGACAGATAAACAATGAGCAGTTCTTC. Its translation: CASSLSQGQINNEQFF.

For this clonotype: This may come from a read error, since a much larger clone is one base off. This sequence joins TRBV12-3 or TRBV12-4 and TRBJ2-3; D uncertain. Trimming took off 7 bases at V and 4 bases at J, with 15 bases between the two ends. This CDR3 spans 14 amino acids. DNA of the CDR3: TGTGCCAGCATCGTGACTGACCGCGCAGATACGCAGTATTTT. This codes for CASIVTDRADTQYF.

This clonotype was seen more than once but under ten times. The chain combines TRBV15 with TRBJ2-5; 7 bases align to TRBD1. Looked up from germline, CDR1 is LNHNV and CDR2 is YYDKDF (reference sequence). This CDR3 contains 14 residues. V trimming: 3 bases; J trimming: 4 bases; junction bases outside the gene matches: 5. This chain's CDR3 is CATSRGQLPETQYF. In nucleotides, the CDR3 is TGTGCCACCAGCAGGGGACAGCTGCCAGAGACCCAGTACTTC.

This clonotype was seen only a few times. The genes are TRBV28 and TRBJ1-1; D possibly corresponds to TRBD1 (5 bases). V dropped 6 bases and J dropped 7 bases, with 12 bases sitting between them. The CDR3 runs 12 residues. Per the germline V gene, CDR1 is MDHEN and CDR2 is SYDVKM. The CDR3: CASSIVGREAFF. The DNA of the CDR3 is TGTGCCAGCAGCATCGTGGGGCGTGAAGCTTTCTTT.

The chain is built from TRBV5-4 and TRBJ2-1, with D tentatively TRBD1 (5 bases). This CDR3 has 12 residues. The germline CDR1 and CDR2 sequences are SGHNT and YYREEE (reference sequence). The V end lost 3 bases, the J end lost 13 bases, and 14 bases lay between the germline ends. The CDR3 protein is CASSSQGRGQFF. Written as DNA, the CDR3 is TGTGCCAGCAGCTCCCAGGGCCGAGGACAGTTCTTC. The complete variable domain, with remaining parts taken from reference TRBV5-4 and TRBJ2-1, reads ETGVTQSPTHLIKTRGQQVTLRCSSQSGHNTVSWYQQALGQGPQFIFQYYREEENGRGNFPPRFSGLQFPNYSSELNVNALELDDSALYLCASSSQGRGQFFGPGTRLTVL.

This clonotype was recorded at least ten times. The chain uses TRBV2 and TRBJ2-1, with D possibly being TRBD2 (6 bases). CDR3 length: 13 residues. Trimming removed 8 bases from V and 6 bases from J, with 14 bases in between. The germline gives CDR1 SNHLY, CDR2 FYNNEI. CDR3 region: CASQGSGRNEQFF. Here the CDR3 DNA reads TGTGCCAGCCAAGGTAGCGGCCGCAATGAGCAGTTCTTC.

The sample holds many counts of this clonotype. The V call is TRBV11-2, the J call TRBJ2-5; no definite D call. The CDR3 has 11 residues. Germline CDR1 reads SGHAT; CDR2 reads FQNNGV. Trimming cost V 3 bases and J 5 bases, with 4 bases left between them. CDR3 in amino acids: CASSFSETQYF. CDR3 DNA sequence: TGTGCCAGCAGCTTTTCGGAGACCCAGTACTTC.

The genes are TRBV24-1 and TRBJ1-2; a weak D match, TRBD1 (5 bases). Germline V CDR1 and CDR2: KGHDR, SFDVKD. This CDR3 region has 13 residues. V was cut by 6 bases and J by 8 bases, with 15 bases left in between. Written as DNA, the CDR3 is TGTGCCACCAGTCTGGGACCGAGGAGCGGCTACACCTTC. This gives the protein CATSLGPRSGYTF.

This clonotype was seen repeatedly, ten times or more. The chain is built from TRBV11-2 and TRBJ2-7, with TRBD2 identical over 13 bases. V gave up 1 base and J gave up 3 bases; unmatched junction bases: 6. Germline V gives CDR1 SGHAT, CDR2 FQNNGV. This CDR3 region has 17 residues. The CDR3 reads CASSLVSGLAGDYEQYF. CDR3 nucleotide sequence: TGTGCCAGCAGCTTAGTCTCAGGACTAGCGGGAGACTACGAGCAGTACTTC.

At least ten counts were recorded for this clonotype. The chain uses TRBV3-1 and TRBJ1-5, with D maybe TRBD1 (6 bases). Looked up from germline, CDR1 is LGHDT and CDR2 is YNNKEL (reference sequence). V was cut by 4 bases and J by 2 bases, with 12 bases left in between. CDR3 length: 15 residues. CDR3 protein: CASSPGPGGNQPQHF. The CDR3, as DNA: TGTGCCAGCAGCCCCGGACCAGGGGGCAATCAGCCCCAGCATTTT. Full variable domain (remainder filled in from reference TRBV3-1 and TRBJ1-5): DTAVSQTPKYLVTQMGNDKSIKCEQNLGHDTMYWYKQDSKKFLKIMFSYNNKELIINETVPNRFSPKSPDKAHLNLHINSLELGDSAVYFCASSPGPGGNQPQHFGDGTRLSIL.

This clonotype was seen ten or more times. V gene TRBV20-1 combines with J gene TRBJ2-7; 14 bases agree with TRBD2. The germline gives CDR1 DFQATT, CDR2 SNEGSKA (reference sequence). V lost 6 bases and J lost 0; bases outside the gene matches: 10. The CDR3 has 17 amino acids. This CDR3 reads CSASGLAGVRSSYEQYF. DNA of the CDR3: TGCAGTGCCTCGGGACTAGCGGGAGTAAGGAGCTCCTACGAGCAGTACTTC.

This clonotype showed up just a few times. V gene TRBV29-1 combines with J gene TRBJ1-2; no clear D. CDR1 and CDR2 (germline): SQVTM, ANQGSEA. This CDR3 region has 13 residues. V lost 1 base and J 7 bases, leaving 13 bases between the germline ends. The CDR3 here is CSVEGTLSTGYTF. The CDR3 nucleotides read TGCAGCGTTGAAGGGACGCTTTCAACTGGCTACACCTTC. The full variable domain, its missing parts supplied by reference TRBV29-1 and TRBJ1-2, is SAVISQKPSRDICQRGTSLTIQCQVDSQVTMMFWYRQQPGQSLTLIATANQGSEATYESGFVIDKFPISRPNLTFSTLTVSNMSPEDSSIYLCSVEGTLSTGYTFGSGTRLTVV.

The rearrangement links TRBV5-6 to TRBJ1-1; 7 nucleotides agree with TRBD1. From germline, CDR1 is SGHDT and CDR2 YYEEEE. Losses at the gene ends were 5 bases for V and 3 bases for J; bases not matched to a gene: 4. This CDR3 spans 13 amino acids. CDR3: CASRIDRDTEAFF. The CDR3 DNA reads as TGTGCCAGCAGAATAGACAGGGACACTGAAGCTTTCTTT.

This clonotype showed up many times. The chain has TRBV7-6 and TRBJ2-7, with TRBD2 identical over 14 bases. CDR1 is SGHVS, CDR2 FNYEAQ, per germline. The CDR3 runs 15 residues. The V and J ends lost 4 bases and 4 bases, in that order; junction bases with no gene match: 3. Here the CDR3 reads CASSSGLAGVYEQYF. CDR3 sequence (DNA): TGTGCCAGCAGCTCGGGACTAGCGGGAGTTTACGAGCAGTACTTC.

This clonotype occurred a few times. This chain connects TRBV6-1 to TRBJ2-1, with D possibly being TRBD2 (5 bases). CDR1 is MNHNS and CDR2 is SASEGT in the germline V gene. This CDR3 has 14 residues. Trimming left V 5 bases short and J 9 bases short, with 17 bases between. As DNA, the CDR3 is TGTGCCAGCAGTAGAGGCCCGGGATCGAGTGAGCAGTTCTTC. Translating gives CASSRGPGSSEQFF.

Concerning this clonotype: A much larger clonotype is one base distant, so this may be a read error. The CDR3 sequence is CGWSVGLAGGSKNIQYF. CDR3 nucleotide sequence: TGTGGCTGGAGTGTCGGACTAGCGGGAGGGTCCAAAAACATTCAGTACTTC. This chain uses TRBV30 with TRBJ2-4; the match to TRBD2 covers 15 bases. From germline, CDR1 is GTSNPN and CDR2 SVGIG (reference sequence). This CDR3 is built from 17 residues.

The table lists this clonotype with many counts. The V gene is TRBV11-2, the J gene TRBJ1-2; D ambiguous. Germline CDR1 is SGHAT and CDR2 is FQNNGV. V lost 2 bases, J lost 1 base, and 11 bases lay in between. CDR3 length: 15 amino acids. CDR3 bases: TGTGCCAGCAGCTTAAATTGGGGAGATAACTATGGCTACACCTTC. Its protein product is CASSLNWGDNYGYTF.

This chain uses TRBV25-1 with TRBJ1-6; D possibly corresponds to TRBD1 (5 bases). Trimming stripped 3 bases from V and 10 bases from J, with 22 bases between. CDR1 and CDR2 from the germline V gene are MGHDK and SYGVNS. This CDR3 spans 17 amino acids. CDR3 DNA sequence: TGTGCCAGCAGTGATGGGGCAGGGAGGAGTATAAGGTCACCCCTCCACTTT. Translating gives CASSDGAGRSIRSPLHF. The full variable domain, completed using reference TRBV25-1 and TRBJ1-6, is EADIYQTPRYLVIGTGKKITLECSQTMGHDKMYWYQQDPGMELHLIHYSYGVNSTEKGDLSSESTVSRIRTEHFPLTLESARPSHTSQYLCASSDGAGRSIRSPLHFGNGTRLTVT.